These T cell receptor beta chains were read from a single sample in a study of control samples from healthy donors and cancer patients. The protocol was immunoSEQ multiplex PCR, while the TCRdb copy is restricted to in-frame clones and leaves out a portion. The sample contains over 100,000 clones, about 90% of which appear only once. The sequencing sample was made of blood. The receptors originated from a woman younger than 35 in good health. Each CDR3 is given with its conserved first and last residue. A D gene is named only where the DNA matches it firmly. For some rows the clone size is stated as once, few or many, or as a class when expanded; others skip it.

j_call | d_call | clone_size | v_call | cdr3_nt | cdr3_aa
TRBJ1-1 | - | - | TRBV7-9 | TGTGCCAGCAGCTTAGGGCGGAACACTGAAGCTTTCTTT | CASSLGRNTEAFF
TRBJ2-3 | TRBD2 | - | TRBV4-2 | TGTGCCAGCAGCCAAGATCTAGCGGGAGGGCCAGATACGCAGTATTTT | CASSQDLAGGPDTQYF
TRBJ1-2 | TRBD1 | - | TRBV27 | TGTGCCAGCAGTGACGGGACAGGGCGATATGGCTACACCTTC | CASSDGTGRYGYTF
TRBJ2-1 | TRBD2 | - | TRBV24-1 | TGTGCCACCAGTGATAGCGGGACCCTCCTTCACAGTGAGCAGTTCTTC | CATSDSGTLLHSEQFF
TRBJ1-2 | - | - | TRBV24-1 | TGTGCCACCAGTCCCGGGACAATCTATGGCTACACCTTC | CATSPGTIYGYTF
TRBJ1-1 | - | - | TRBV12-3/TRBV12-4 | TGTGCCAGCACTCCGGAAACTGAAGCTTTCTTT | CASTPETEAFF
TRBJ2-5 | TRBD2 | once | TRBV4-2 | TGTGCCAGCAGCCAAGAGGTGGGACTAGCGCTTGAGACCCAGTACTTC | CASSQEVGLALETQYF
TRBJ2-3 | TRBD2 | - | TRBV7-9 | TGTGCCAGCAGCGTAGCGGGAGCAGATACGCAGTATTTT | CASSVAGADTQYF
TRBJ1-2 | - | - | TRBV6-5 | TGTGCCCCGGCGGGGGGGGGCAGCTATGGCTACACCTTC | CAPAGGGSYGYTF
TRBJ1-1 | TRBD1 | - | TRBV20-1 | TGCAGTGCTAGTTTGACAGGGGCGGAAGCTTTCTTT | CSASLTGAEAFF
TRBJ1-4 | TRBD1 | - | TRBV7-9 | TGTGCCAGCAGCTCTCCGGACAGGGGGAATGAAAAACTGTTTTTT | CASSSPDRGNEKLFF
TRBJ2-1 | - | few | TRBV7-2 | TGTGCCAGCAGCTTAAGCCGGGGCCAATTCAATGAGCAGTTCTTC | CASSLSRGQFNEQFF
TRBJ1-4 | - | - | TRBV6-5 | TGTGCCAGCAGACCCGGTGGGAGCGAAAAACTGTTTTTT | CASRPGGSEKLFF
TRBJ2-2 | - | - | TRBV5-1 | TGCGCCAGCAGCCCGTACTTCGCGAACACCGGGGAGCTGTTTTTT | CASSPYFANTGELFF
TRBJ2-3 | TRBD1 | - | TRBV6-5 | TGTGCCACTGGACAGGGAACAGATACGCAGTATTTT | CATGQGTDTQYF
TRBJ2-7 | - | once | TRBV6-5 | TGTGCCAGCAGTCCGGCAGGCAGGGTCTACGAGCAGTACTTC | CASSPAGRVYEQYF
TRBJ1-2 | TRBD1 | - | TRBV30 | TGTGCCTGGAGTGGTCCCCCCGACAGGGGGCTGAGTCATGGCTACACCTTC | CAWSGPPDRGLSHGYTF
TRBJ2-5 | TRBD2 | - | TRBV7-2 | TGTGCCAGCAGCGTTGGACTAGCGGATCGAGAGACCCAGTACTTC | CASSVGLADRETQYF
TRBJ1-1 | TRBD1 | - | TRBV10-3 | TGTGCCATCAGTGGAACAGGGGGTGATACTGAAGCTTTCTTT | CAISGTGGDTEAFF
TRBJ2-1 | TRBD2 | - | TRBV11-3 | TGTGCCAGCAGCTCCGGGGGGGCCCGGTACAATGAGCAGTTCTTC | CASSSGGARYNEQFF
TRBJ1-5 | - | - | TRBV6-2/TRBV6-3 | TGTGCCAGCAGTTCCTGGGGGAGCAATCAGCCCCAGCATTTT | CASSSWGSNQPQHF
TRBJ2-2 | - | - | TRBV5-1 | TGCGCCAGCCTTAGGACGGACACCGGGGAGCTGTTTTTT | CASLRTDTGELFF
TRBJ2-5 | - | - | TRBV24-1 | TGTGCCACCAGTGACCCTGTAGGAGGGGGAGAGACCCAGTACTTC | CATSDPVGGGETQYF
TRBJ2-1 | TRBD2 | - | TRBV13 | TGTGCCAGCAGCATAAGGACTAGCGGGAGGTCACCCAATGAGCAGTTCTTC | CASSIRTSGRSPNEQFF
TRBJ1-4 | - | few | TRBV27 | TGTGCCAGCAGCCTTGGACCTTTTTGGGGGACTAATGAAAAACTGTTTTTT | CASSLGPFWGTNEKLFF
TRBJ2-5 | - | - | TRBV5-1 | TGCGCCAGCGGTTCTGAGACCCAGTACTTC | CASGSETQYF
TRBJ2-7 | TRBD1 | - | TRBV19 | TGTGCCAGTAGTTCCCCCCGACAGGGACGGTACGAGCAGTACTTC | CASSSPRQGRYEQYF
TRBJ2-7 | - | - | TRBV10-2 | TGCGCCAGCAGTGATTCTAGGAGGAGCTCCTACGAGCAGTACTTC | CASSDSRRSSYEQYF
TRBJ2-2 | TRBD2 | - | TRBV6-2/TRBV6-3 | TGTGCCAGCAGTCACGGGGGGGCACAGACCGGGGAGCTGTTTTTT | CASSHGGAQTGELFF
TRBJ2-7 | - | few | TRBV7-3 | TGTGCCAGCAGCTACGAGGGTTACGAGCAGTACTTC | CASSYEGYEQYF
TRBJ2-1 | - | - | TRBV15 | TGTGCCACCAGCGGCGGGGTCTACTCCTACAATGAGCAGTTCTTC | CATSGGVYSYNEQFF
TRBJ1-1 | - | - | TRBV30 | TGTGCCTGGAGTGGGCCGGGATCGTACACTGAAGCTTTCTTT | CAWSGPGSYTEAFF
TRBJ2-3 | TRBD2 | once | TRBV7-9 | TGTGCCAGCAGCTTGACTAGCGGGGGACTCACAGATACGCAGTATTTT | CASSLTSGGLTDTQYF
TRBJ1-2 | - | - | TRBV5-1 | TGCGCCAGCAGCCCGGCGGGGGATGGCTACACCTTC | CASSPAGDGYTF
TRBJ1-2 | - | - | TRBV6-5 | TGTGCCAGCAGCCCCGGGGGGGACTATGGCTACACCTTC | CASSPGGDYGYTF
TRBJ2-1 | - | - | TRBV6-5 | TGTGCCAGCAGTTACTTTGGGACGGGCTCCTACAATGAGCAGTTCTTC | CASSYFGTGSYNEQFF
TRBJ1-6 | - | - | TRBV9 | TGTGCCAGCAGCGTAGCCGCAGGGAATAATTCACCCCTCCACTTT | CASSVAAGNNSPLHF
TRBJ2-7 | - | - | TRBV11-3 | TGTGCCAGCAGCTTAGATGTGGGAGACTACGAGCAGTACTTC | CASSLDVGDYEQYF
TRBJ2-3 | - | - | TRBV7-9 | TGTGCCAGCAGCTTGAAAGGGCTGGGAGATACGCAGTATTTT | CASSLKGLGDTQYF
TRBJ1-2 | TRBD1 | - | TRBV11-3 | TGTGCCAGCAGAGCACGGGACAGCGACTATGGCTACACCTTC | CASRARDSDYGYTF
TRBJ1-2 | - | - | TRBV6-5 | TGTGCCAGTAGACAGGAGAACTATGGCTACACCTTC | CASRQENYGYTF
TRBJ1-1 | - | - | TRBV15 | TGTGCCACCAGCAGGGGCTACCGGGAACCTGAAGCTTTCTTT | CATSRGYREPEAFF
TRBJ2-3 | - | - | TRBV4-1 | TGCGCCAGCAGCCAAGAAGGAGGATTAGATACGCAGTATTTT | CASSQEGGLDTQYF
TRBJ1-2 | TRBD1 | once | TRBV5-6 | TGTGCCAGCAGCTTGGTGACAGGGGGCGACTATGGCTACACCTTC | CASSLVTGGDYGYTF
TRBJ2-7 | - | - | TRBV9 | TGTGCCAGCAGCGTAGCGGGGGGCTCCGAGCAGTACTTC | CASSVAGGSEQYF
TRBJ2-5 | - | - | TRBV21-1 | TGTGCCAGCAGCAAAATTGGGGGAAAAGAGACCCAGTACTTC | CASSKIGGKETQYF
TRBJ1-4 | - | - | TRBV11-2 | TGTGCCAGCAGCTTACTTTGGGGCCGGGAACCTCCTAATGAAAAACTGTTTTTT | CASSLLWGREPPNEKLFF
TRBJ2-5 | TRBD2 | - | TRBV5-1 | TGCGCCAGCAGCTTGGGGCCCTCTAGCGGGAGAGAGACCCAGTACTTC | CASSLGPSSGRETQYF
TRBJ2-3 | - | - | TRBV25-1 | TGTGCCAGCAGTTGGGCCACAGATACGCAGTATTTT | CASSWATDTQYF
TRBJ2-7 | TRBD2 | once | TRBV19 | TGTGCCAGTAGTATTACTAGCGGCACGACCTACGAGCAGTACTTC | CASSITSGTTYEQYF
TRBJ2-5 | TRBD1 | - | TRBV11-2 | TGTGCCAGCAGCCACAGGGGGCGTCTTCAGACCCAGTACTTC | CASSHRGRLQTQYF
TRBJ2-6 | - | few | TRBV19 | TGTGCCAGTAGTATAGGGGGAGGAGCCAACGTCCTGACTTTC | CASSIGGGANVLTF
TRBJ1-5 | - | once | TRBV19 | TGTGCCAGTAGTCCCGGGGAGGGTCAGCCCCAGCATTTT | CASSPGEGQPQHF
TRBJ2-5 | TRBD1 | - | TRBV4-2 | TGTGCCAGCAGCCAAGTCCGACAGGGGAAAGAGACCCAGTACTTC | CASSQVRQGKETQYF